This TCR beta chain was found in a study of technical replicates of blood from several donors. The CDR3 runs to 17 residues. CDR1 is ENHRY and CDR2 is SYGVKD in the germline V gene. V was trimmed by 6 bases and J by 0 bases, leaving 15 bases between them. Some clones are missing from TCRdb's copy, which holds only in-frame ones; the method was immunoSEQ multiplex PCR. This table has roughly 52,000 clones, more than 90% appearing once. This TCR was sampled from a human donor in good health. Some clones in this sample may be carry-over from other donors' samples. The chain couples TRBV10-3 to TRBJ2-6; possible D gene TRBD2, 5 bases. The material sequenced was PBMCs. CDR3 sequence (DNA): TGTGCCATCAGCCCACTAGGGCAAAACTCTGGGGCCAACGTCCTGACTTTC. Amino acid sequence: CAISPLGQNSGANVLTF.